What follows are 20 T cell receptor beta chains derived from one specimen sequenced in a study of shared clonotypes between healthy human individuals (dated by TCRdb to 2018 to 2021). Library creation used the immunoSEQ multiplex PCR assay. Sourced from immuneACCESS, this table was stored by TCRdb with only in-frame sequences that have V and J called. A share of the clones is absent; for the studies checked, an unresolved V gene accounts for under half, and the remainder has no known explanation. The sample data list more than 1 million clones, and 75% to 80% of these were observed just once. Clones ranked in the top ten supply 0.5% to 0.6% of the sample. The sample taken for sequencing was memory CD4+ T cells from PBMCs. The cell subset or site label here, explained by the study, means: CD45RA-negative fraction. These receptors all stem from a man younger than 35 in good health. Some clones in this sample may be carry-over from other donors' samples.

The chain is built from TRBV7-3 and TRBJ1-2; D might be TRBD1 (5 bases). The germline gives CDR1 SGHTA, CDR2 FQGTGA. V lost 0 bases and J lost 2, with 10 bases in between. This CDR3 has 15 amino acids. CDR3 sequence reads: CASSLTHGGNYGYTF. The CDR3 bases are TGTGCCAGCAGCTTAACTCACGGGGGAAACTATGGCTACACCTTC.

CDR3 amino acids: CASTYRAGGTEAFF. The CDR3 nucleotides are TGTGCCAGCACATATCGGGCGGGGGGCACTGAAGCTTTCTTT. The genes are TRBV27 and TRBJ1-1; D may be TRBD1 (5 bases). V shed 7 bases and J shed 4 bases, with 16 bases lying between them. Germline loops: CDR1 MNHEY, CDR2 SMNVEV (reference sequence). This CDR3 spans 14 amino acids.

The V call is TRBV10-3, the J call TRBJ1-1; TRBD1 agrees at 7 bases. The CDR3 loop spans 14 amino acids. Germline lookup yields CDR1 ENHRY and CDR2 SYGVKD. The trim removed 3 bases at V and 4 bases at J, leaving 5 bases unmatched. The CDR3 spells CAISEQGLSTEAFF. CDR3 in DNA: TGTGCCATCAGTGAACAGGGGCTGAGCACTGAAGCTTTCTTT.

This clone showed up many times. This chain joins TRBV27 and TRBJ2-1; D is ambiguous. Germline values: CDR1 MNHEY, CDR2 SMNVEV (reference sequence). The CDR3 has 17 residues. V lost 4 bases and J lost 0, with 16 bases in between. The CDR3 sequence: CASSSPRRQSSYNEQFF. In DNA form, the CDR3 reads TGTGCCAGCAGTTCCCCTCGGCGACAAAGCTCCTACAATGAGCAGTTCTTC.

This chain joins TRBV10-2 and TRBJ1-4; no reliable D call. The CDR3 is 14 amino acids. V shed 8 bases and J shed 0 bases, with 10 bases lying between them. The V gene's germline CDR1 is WSHSY and CDR2 SAAADI. The CDR3 DNA follows: TGCGCCAGCTCCCCATCTTCAACTAATGAAAAACTGTTTTTT. It specifies CASSPSSTNEKLFF.

This clone was detected a few times. Other nucleotide sequences in the sample specify the same CDR3. The chain has TRBV6-1 and TRBJ1-5; D ambiguous. The CDR3 is 12 amino acids. V shed 3 bases and J shed 4 bases, with 4 bases lying between them. The germline CDR1 and CDR2 sequences are MNHNS and SASEGT. CDR3 DNA sequence: TGTGCCAGCAGTGAGGATAATCAGCCCCAGCATTTT. Protein sequence: CASSEDNQPQHF.

The chain combines TRBV2 with TRBJ2-7, with D maybe TRBD2 (6 bases). CDR1 and CDR2 from the germline V gene are SNHLY and FYNNEI. The ends were cut back, 6 bases at V and 1 base at J, with 10 bases in the middle. The CDR3 contains 13 residues. CDR3 sequence (DNA): TGTGCCAGCAGGAGCGGGCTTTCCTACGAGCAGTACTTC. Protein: CASRSGLSYEQYF. The full variable domain, rest sourced from reference TRBV2 and TRBJ2-7, is EPEVTQTPSHQVTQMGQEVILRCVPISNHLYFYWYRQILGQKVEFLVSFYNNEISEKSEIFDDQFSVERPDGSNFTLKIRSTKLEDSAMYFCASRSGLSYEQYFGPGTRLTVT.

The chain has TRBV5-6 and TRBJ1-5, with D possibly TRBD1 on 6 matching bases. Germline V gene sequence: CDR1 SGHDT, CDR2 YYEEEE. V lost 0 bases and J 3 bases, leaving 22 bases between the germline ends. This CDR3 has 19 amino acids. DNA of the CDR3: TGTGCCAGCAGCTTGGCTTGTGGGTCTAGGACAGCCTTCAATCAGCCCCAGCATTTT. Residues: CASSLACGSRTAFNQPQHF.

The chain employs TRBV4-2 and TRBJ2-2; TRBD2 might be the D (5 bases). The CDR3 is 18 amino acids. CDR1 and CDR2 (germline): LGHNA, YNFKEQ. V lost 0 bases to trimming and J lost 3 bases, with 17 bases between them. The DNA of the CDR3 is TGTGCCAGCAGCCAAGATGAGAGCCTAGCTCGGGACACCGGGGAGCTGTTTTTT. It translates to CASSQDESLARDTGELFF.

Remarks on this clone: Additional DNA sequences in this sample encode the identical CDR3. The V gene is TRBV7-2, the J gene TRBJ1-2, with a possible D match to TRBD1 (5 bases). Trimming left V 1 base short and J 0 bases short, with 6 bases between. Looked up from germline, CDR1 is SGHTA and CDR2 is FQGNSA. The CDR3 has 14 amino acids. The chain's CDR3 is CASSLGGANYGYTF. The CDR3, as DNA: TGTGCCAGCAGCTTAGGGGGGGCTAACTATGGCTACACCTTC.

The chain combines TRBV5-1 with TRBJ1-5; D not resolved. The CDR3 has 13 amino acids. Trimming took off 3 bases at V and 3 bases at J, with 7 bases between the two ends. Per the germline V gene, CDR1 is SGHRS and CDR2 is YFSETQ. The CDR3 protein is CASSSGDNQPQHF. The CDR3 DNA reads as TGCGCCAGCAGCTCCGGAGACAATCAGCCCCAGCATTTT.

The rearrangement links TRBV27 to TRBJ2-6, with 8 bases aligning to TRBD1. The CDR3 consists of 18 residues. Trimming at V came to 0 bases and at J to 2 bases, leaving 6 bases not matched to a gene. The germline V gene has CDR1 MNHEY and CDR2 SMNVEV (reference sequence). The CDR3 reads CASSLSRQGAPGANVLTF. In DNA, the CDR3 is TGTGCCAGCAGTTTATCGCGGCAGGGGGCGCCTGGGGCCAACGTCCTGACTTTC. Using reference TRBV27 and TRBJ2-6 for the parts outside the CDR3, the full variable domain is EAQVTQNPRYLITVTGKKLTVTCSQNMNHEYMSWYRQDPGLGLRQIYYSMNVEVTDKGDVPEGYKVSRKEKRNFPLILESPSPNQTSLYFCASSLSRQGAPGANVLTFGAGSRLTVL.

This clone has a single count. The V and J genes are TRBV18 and TRBJ1-3, with D possibly being TRBD1 (5 bases). The CDR3 is 14 amino acids. Trimming left V 7 bases short and J 4 bases short, with 14 bases between. Germline CDR1 and CDR2: KGHSH and LQKENI. The CDR3 DNA reads TGTGCCAGCTGCCCGACAGTCGGCGGAAACACCATATATTTT. The encoded protein is CASCPTVGGNTIYF.

In DNA, the CDR3 is TGTGCCAGCTCCCGGGTAGCGGGGCGCACAGATACGCAGTATTTT. Translated, it gives CASSRVAGRTDTQYF. V and J are TRBV7-6 and TRBJ2-3; the match to TRBD2 covers 8 bases. CDR3 length equals 15 residues. The germline V gene encodes CDR1 SGHVS and CDR2 FNYEAQ. The junction had 8 bases not matched to a gene; V was cut back by 8 bases and J by 1 base.

The gene calls are TRBV6-1 and TRBJ1-1; perhaps TRBD1 as D (5 bases). The germline V gene has CDR1 MNHNS and CDR2 SASEGT. Trimming left V 2 bases short and J 3 bases short, with 13 bases between. This CDR3 contains 15 residues. The CDR3 spells CASSEPAGTHTEAFF. The CDR3, as DNA: TGTGCCAGCAGTGAACCCGCCGGGACCCACACTGAAGCTTTCTTT.

V usage is TRBV29-1 and J usage is TRBJ2-2, with TRBD2 matching 7 bases. This CDR3 region has 15 residues. CDR1 SQVTM and CDR2 ANQGSEA come from the germline V gene. V shed 6 bases, J shed 4 bases, and the junction held 11 bases outside the gene matches. The CDR3 loop reads CSVGPSGEGTGELFF. CDR3 nucleotide sequence: TGCAGCGTGGGGCCTAGCGGAGAGGGCACCGGGGAGCTGTTTTTT.

The rearrangement links TRBV2 to TRBJ1-2, with D maybe TRBD1 (5 bases). The germline V gene has CDR1 SNHLY and CDR2 FYNNEI. V shed 0 bases and J shed 8 bases, with 10 bases lying between them. The CDR3 runs to 13 residues. In DNA form, the CDR3 reads TGTGCCAGCAGTGAAGCCCCGGGGGGGGGCTACACCTTC. Translated, it gives CASSEAPGGGYTF.

The chain recombines TRBV2 with TRBJ2-5; weak D call: TRBD2 (5 bases). The DNA matches TRBJ2-7 better at its end, which makes the J call doubtful. The CDR3 consists of 13 residues. CDR1 SNHLY and CDR2 FYNNEI come from the germline V gene. CDR3 protein: CASLRESGYEQYF. The DNA of the CDR3 is TGTGCCAGCCTTAGGGAGTCGGGCTACGAGCAGTACTTC.

This clone appeared a few times. V is TRBV6-1 and J is TRBJ1-2; D unclear. V was cut by 4 bases and J by 4 bases, with 13 bases left in between. The CDR3 length is 14 residues. Germline lookup yields CDR1 MNHNS and CDR2 SASEGT. CDR3 loop: CASSALQLLYGYTF. The CDR3 coding sequence is TGTGCCAGCAGTGCCCTCCAACTCCTCTATGGCTACACCTTC.

This clone was seen only a few times. This chain uses TRBV6-1 with TRBJ1-5; D remains unclear. CDR1 is MNHNS and CDR2 is SASEGT in the germline V gene. The V and J ends lost 5 bases and 7 bases respectively, with 9 bases between them. This CDR3 has 12 amino acids. The CDR3: CASSNGEQPQHF. The CDR3, as DNA: TGTGCCAGCAGTAATGGGGAACAGCCCCAGCATTTT.